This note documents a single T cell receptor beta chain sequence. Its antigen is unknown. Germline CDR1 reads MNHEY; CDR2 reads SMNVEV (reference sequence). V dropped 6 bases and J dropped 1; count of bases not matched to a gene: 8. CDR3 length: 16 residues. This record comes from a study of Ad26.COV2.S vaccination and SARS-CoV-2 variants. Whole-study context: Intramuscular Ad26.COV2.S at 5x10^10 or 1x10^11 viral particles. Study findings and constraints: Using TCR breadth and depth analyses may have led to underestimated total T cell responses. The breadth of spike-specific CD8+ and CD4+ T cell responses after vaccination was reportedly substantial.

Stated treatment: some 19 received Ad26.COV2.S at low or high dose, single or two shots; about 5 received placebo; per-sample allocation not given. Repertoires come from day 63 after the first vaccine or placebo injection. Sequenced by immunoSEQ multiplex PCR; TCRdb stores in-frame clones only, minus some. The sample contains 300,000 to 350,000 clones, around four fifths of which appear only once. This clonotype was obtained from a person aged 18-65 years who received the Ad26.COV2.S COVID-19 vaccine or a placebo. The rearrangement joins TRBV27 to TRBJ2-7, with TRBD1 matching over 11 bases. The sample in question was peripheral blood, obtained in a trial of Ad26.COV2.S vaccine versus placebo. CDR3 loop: CASSRTGGDVSYEQYF. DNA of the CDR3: TGTGCCAGCAGCCGGACAGGGGGCGATGTTTCCTACGAGCAGTACTTC.